These T cell receptor beta chains were read from a single sample in a study of molecular identifiers for immune sequencing clone quantification. TCRdb re-derived calls from the PCR reads in MiXCR, one entry per CDR3 protein. The sample gives 60,000 to 70,000 distinct CDR3 sequences, about a sixth of which show up once; 1.5% is in the top ten. Input material: naive CD8+ T cells from blood, with Jurkat cell RNA spiked in. The receptors shown here come from a human donor in good health. Some libraries in this study had Jurkat cell RNA spiked in. Each CDR3 is given with its conserved first and last residue. The order of the fields is J gene, D gene, V gene, clone size, CDR3 DNA, CDR3 protein. A D gene is named only where the DNA matches it firmly. For some rows the clone size is stated as once, few or many, or as a class when expanded; others skip it.

TRBJ2-3 TRBD2 TRBV28 many TGTGCCAGCAGTTTATCTTTGGCTAGCGGGAGGGCAGGGGATACGCAGTATTTT CASSLSLASGRAGDTQYF
TRBJ1-6 - TRBV10-3 - TGTGCCATCAGTGAGGGCTTCAGCTCCTATAATTCACCCCTCCACTTT CAISEGFSSYNSPLHF
TRBJ1-5 - TRBV27 many TGTGCCAGCAGTTCGACAGTGTATAGCAATCAGCCCCAGCATTTT CASSSTVYSNQPQHF
TRBJ1-3 - TRBV27 many TGTGCCAGCAGTTTATCGTACGGACCTGGAAACACCATATATTTT CASSLSYGPGNTIYF
TRBJ2-2 - TRBV29-1 few TGCAGCGTGGAGGGACAGGGGGAGCTGTTTTTT CSVEGQGELFF
TRBJ2-1 - TRBV27 many TGTGCCAGCAGTTCCGGCGGTCCTACTGAGCAGTTCTTC CASSSGGPTEQFF
TRBJ2-7 - TRBV7-2 many TGTGCCAGCAGCTTAGCGCAAACGGGGTACGAGCAGTACTTC CASSLAQTGYEQYF
TRBJ2-1 TRBD2 TRBV29-1 many TGCAGCTTCGAACGGACTAGCTTCTACAATGAGCAGTTCTTC CSFERTSFYNEQFF
TRBJ2-3 - TRBV10-3 many TGTGCCATCAGTGACGTGGACAGCCGTGGGGATACGCAGTATTTT CAISDVDSRGDTQYF
TRBJ1-6 - TRBV20-1 many TGCAGTGCTAGAGATCATGGGGAACCGCGCGCTTCACCCCTCCACTTT CSARDHGEPRASPLHF
TRBJ1-1 - TRBV20-1 many TGCAGTGCTAGAGGAGCGGGGCCAGAAGTAATGAACACTGAAGCTTTCTTT CSARGAGPEVMNTEAFF
TRBJ1-6 - TRBV27 many TGTGCCAGCAGCCTGGGCTTGAATTCACCCCTCCACTTT CASSLGLNSPLHF
TRBJ1-5 - TRBV5-5 few TGTGCCAGCACACACGGGGCAGGGGTCGGTCGGCCCCAGCATTTT CASTHGAGVGRPQHF
TRBJ2-3 TRBD1 TRBV29-1 many TGCAGCGTTGAAGGGACAGGGGTGATAGATACGCAGTATTTT CSVEGTGVIDTQYF
TRBJ2-7 - TRBV29-1 - TGCAGCGTTCTCACTTCGGGAGTACGACCCTACGAGCAGTACTTC CSVLTSGVRPYEQYF
TRBJ2-2 TRBD2 TRBV30 many TGTGCCTGGAGTAGGGGGCTAGCGGGACGGAACACCGGGGAGCTGTTTTTT CAWSRGLAGRNTGELFF
TRBJ2-2 - TRBV11-2 many TGTGCCGAAACAGCGGTGCGAACCGGGGAGCTGTTTTTT CAETAVRTGELFF
TRBJ2-5 TRBD2 TRBV29-1 many TGCAGCGTTGAAGGCGGAGCGGGAAGACTGTCAGAGACCCAGTACTTC CSVEGGAGRLSETQYF
TRBJ2-2 - TRBV20-1 many TGCAGTGCTAGGGGTCTTCACACCGGGGAGCTGTTTTTT CSARGLHTGELFF
TRBJ1-3 - TRBV7-9 many TGTGCCAGCAGCCCCGCGTTTGGACAGCACATTCCAAAAAGCTCTGGAAACACCATATATTTT CASSPAFGQHIPKSSGNTIYF
TRBJ2-3 - TRBV10-2 many TGCGCCAGCAGTGACTATCCGGGACCGCGACTGAGCACAGATACGCAGTATTTT CASSDYPGPRLSTDTQYF
TRBJ1-2 - TRBV7-8 few TGTGCCAGCAGCCCCGAACCAGGGGACTATGGCTACACCTTC CASSPEPGDYGYTF
TRBJ2-7 - TRBV20-1 many TGCAGTGCTGCTGAACACGATCTAGCAAATACACCCTACGAGCAGTACTTC CSAAEHDLANTPYEQYF
TRBJ2-5 - TRBV19 few TGTGCCAGTAGTATGGGCCGGGACTACCAAGAGACCCAGTACTTC CASSMGRDYQETQYF